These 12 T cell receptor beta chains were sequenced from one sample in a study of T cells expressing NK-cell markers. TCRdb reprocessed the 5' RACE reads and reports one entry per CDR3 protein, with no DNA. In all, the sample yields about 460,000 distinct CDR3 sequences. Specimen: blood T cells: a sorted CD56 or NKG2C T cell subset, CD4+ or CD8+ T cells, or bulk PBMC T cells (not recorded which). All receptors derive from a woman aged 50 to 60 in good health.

The CDR3 loop is CASSSRVVGTGELFF. This chain links TRBV2 with TRBJ2-2; the TRBD1 assignment by TCRdb is unverifiable without DNA. The CDR3 consists of 15 residues. The germline V gene encodes CDR1 SNHLY and CDR2 FYNNEI. Filled out from reference TRBV2 and TRBJ2-2, the complete variable domain reads EPEVTQTPSHQVTQMGQEVILRCVPISNHLYFYWYRQILGQKVEFLVSFYNNEISEKSEIFDDQFSVERPDGSNFTLKIRSTKLEDSAMYFCASSSRVVGTGELFFGEGSRLTVL.

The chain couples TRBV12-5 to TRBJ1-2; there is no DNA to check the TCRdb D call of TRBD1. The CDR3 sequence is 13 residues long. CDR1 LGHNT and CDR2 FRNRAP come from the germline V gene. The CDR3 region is CASGLTGAYGYTF.

The CDR3 sequence is CATQLNSGANVLTF. The V gene is TRBV2, the J gene TRBJ2-6. Germline CDR1 reads SNHLY; CDR2 reads FYNNEI. The CDR3 is made up of 14 amino acids.

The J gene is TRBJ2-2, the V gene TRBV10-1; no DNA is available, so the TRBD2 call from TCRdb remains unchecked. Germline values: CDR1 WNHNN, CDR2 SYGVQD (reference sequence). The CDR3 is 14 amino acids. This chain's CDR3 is CATTRDSTTGELFF.

CDR3 amino acids: CASSYSRALTYNEQFF. The chain recombines TRBV6-5 with TRBJ2-1; no DNA is available, so the TRBD2 call from TCRdb remains unchecked. The CDR3 has 16 amino acids. Germline V lookup: CDR1 MNHEY, CDR2 SVGAGI.

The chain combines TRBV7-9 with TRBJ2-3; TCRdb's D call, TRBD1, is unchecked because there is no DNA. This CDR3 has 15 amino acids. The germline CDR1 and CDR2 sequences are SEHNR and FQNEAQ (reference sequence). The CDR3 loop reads CASSPGQGRTDTQYF.

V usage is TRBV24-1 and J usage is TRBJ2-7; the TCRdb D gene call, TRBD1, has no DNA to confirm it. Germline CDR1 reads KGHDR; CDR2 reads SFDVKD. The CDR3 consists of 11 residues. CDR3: CATSDLSGFVF.

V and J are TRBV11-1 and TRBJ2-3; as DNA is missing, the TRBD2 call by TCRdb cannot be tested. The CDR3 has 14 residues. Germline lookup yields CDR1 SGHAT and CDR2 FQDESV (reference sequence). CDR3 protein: CASSVGLRHDTQYF.

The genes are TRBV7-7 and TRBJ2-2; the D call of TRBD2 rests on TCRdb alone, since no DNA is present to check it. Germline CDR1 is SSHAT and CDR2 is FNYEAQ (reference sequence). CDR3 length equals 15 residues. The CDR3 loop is CASSLGAMGPGELFF. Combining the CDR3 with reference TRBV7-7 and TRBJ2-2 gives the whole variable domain GAGVSQSPRYKVTKRGQDVTLRCDPISSHATLYWYQQALGQGPEFLTYFNYEAQPDKSGLPSDRFSAERPEGSISTLTIQRTEQRDSAMYRCASSLGAMGPGELFFGEGSRLTVL.

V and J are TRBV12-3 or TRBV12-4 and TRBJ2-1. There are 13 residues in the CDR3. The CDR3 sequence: CASSLAKTNEQFF.

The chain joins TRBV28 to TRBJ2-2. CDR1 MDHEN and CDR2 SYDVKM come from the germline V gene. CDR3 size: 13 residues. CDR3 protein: CAALTTNTGELFF.

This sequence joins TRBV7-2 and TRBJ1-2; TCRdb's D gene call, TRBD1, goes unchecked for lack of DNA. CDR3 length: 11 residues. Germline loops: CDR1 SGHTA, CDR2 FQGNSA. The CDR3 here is CASRQNYGYTF. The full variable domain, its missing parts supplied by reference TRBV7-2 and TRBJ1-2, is GAGVSQSPSNKVTEKGKDVELRCDPISGHTALYWYRQSLGQGLEFLIYFQGNSAPDKSGLPSDRFSAERTGGSVSTLTIQRTQQEDSAVYLCASRQNYGYTFGSGTRLTVV.